Below, 6 T cell receptor beta chains from the same sample are listed, as sequenced in a study of blood T cell repertoires in COVID-19. Using immunoSEQ multiplex PCR, the repertoire was profiled, and TCRdb retains in-frame clones only, with some absent. The table lists about 94,000 clones, approximately 83% of them singletons. The specimen sequenced was peripheral blood. The origin of the receptors is a man in his fifties or sixties with acute or convalescent COVID-19.

In its sample, this clone was seen a few times. The chain employs TRBV2 and TRBJ1-1, with a weak D call TRBD1 (5 bases). The CDR3 is 14 amino acids. V shed 7 bases and J shed 5 bases, with 17 bases lying between them. Per the germline V gene, CDR1 is SNHLY and CDR2 is FYNNEI. Written as DNA, the CDR3 is TGTGCCAGCACTAGCAGGGAGGGTAGAACTGAAGCTTTCTTT. It encodes CASTSREGRTEAFF.

CDR3 nucleotide sequence: TGTGCCAGCAGCCAAGAGGGGAGGGTCCTAATGAACACTGAAGCTTTCTTT. It encodes CASSQEGRVLMNTEAFF. The chain is built from TRBV3-1 (or the pseudogene TRBV3-2) and TRBJ1-1; D uncertain. Germline values: CDR1 LGHDT, CDR2 YNNKEL (reference sequence). V was trimmed by 0 bases and J by 0 bases, leaving 14 bases between them. This CDR3 is 17 amino acids long.

The rearrangement links TRBV3-1 (or the pseudogene TRBV3-2) to TRBJ1-5; a weak D match, TRBD1 (6 bases). Germline CDR1 reads LGHDT; CDR2 reads YNNKEL (reference sequence). The CDR3 runs to 14 residues. V gave up 0 bases and J gave up 6 bases, with 9 bases separating them. The CDR3 bases are TGTGCCAGCAGCCAAGATGGCAGGGGTCAGCCCCAGCATTTT. This encodes CASSQDGRGQPQHF.

V usage is TRBV6-5 and J usage is TRBJ1-1; 7 bases align to TRBD1. V shed 1 base, J shed 0 bases, and the junction held 5 bases outside the gene matches. From germline, CDR1 is MNHEY and CDR2 SVGAGI. The length of the CDR3 is 16 residues. CDR3 nucleotides: TGTGCCAGCAGTTACTTTACAGGGGACATGAACACTGAAGCTTTCTTT. Its protein is CASSYFTGDMNTEAFF.

The chain carries TRBV10-3 and TRBJ2-1, with TRBD1 matching 9 bases. The V gene's germline CDR1 is ENHRY and CDR2 SYGVKD. The CDR3 covers 13 residues. V lost 5 bases to trimming and J lost 7 bases; unmatched junction nucleotides: 3. CDR3 protein: CAISTGGFNEQFF. CDR3 nucleotide sequence: TGTGCCATCAGTACAGGGGGCTTTAATGAGCAGTTCTTC.

The CDR3, as DNA: TGTGCCAGCAGCGCTCAGGGGGCCCAGCGAACCGGGGAGCTGTTTTTT. This encodes CASSAQGAQRTGELFF. V and J are TRBV9 and TRBJ2-2; 8 nucleotides line up with TRBD1. The germline V gene has CDR1 SGDLS and CDR2 YYNGEE. Germline trimming cut 3 bases from V and 5 bases from J; bases unmatched to any gene: 9. The CDR3 consists of 16 residues.